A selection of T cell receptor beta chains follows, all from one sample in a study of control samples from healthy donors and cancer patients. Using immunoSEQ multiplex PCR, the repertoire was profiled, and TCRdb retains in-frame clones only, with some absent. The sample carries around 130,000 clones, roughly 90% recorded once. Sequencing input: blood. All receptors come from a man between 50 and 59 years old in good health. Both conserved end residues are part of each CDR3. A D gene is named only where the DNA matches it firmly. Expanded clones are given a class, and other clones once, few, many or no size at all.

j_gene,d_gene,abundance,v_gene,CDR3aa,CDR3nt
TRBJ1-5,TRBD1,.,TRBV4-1,CASSHPFFRGQEQPQHF,TGCGCCAGCAGCCACCCGTTCTTCAGGGGGCAGGAACAGCCCCAGCATTTT
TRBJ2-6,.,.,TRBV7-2,CASSAFGANVLTF,TGTGCCAGCAGCGCCTTTGGGGCCAACGTCCTGACTTTC
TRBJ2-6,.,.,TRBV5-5,CASSLPTGRMLSGANVLTF,TGTGCCAGCAGCTTGCCTACGGGGCGAATGCTCTCTGGGGCCAACGTCCTGACTTTC
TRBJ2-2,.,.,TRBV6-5,CASSTVSRDTGELFF,TGTGCCAGCAGTACGGTATCTCGGGACACCGGGGAGCTGTTTTTT
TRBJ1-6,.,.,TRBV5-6,CASSLVIDNSPLHF,TGTGCCAGCAGCTTGGTTATAGATAATTCACCCCTCCACTTT
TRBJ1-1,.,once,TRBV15,CATSRDKFEGPNTEAFF,TGTGCCACCAGCAGAGATAAGTTCGAGGGACCAAACACTGAAGCTTTCTTT
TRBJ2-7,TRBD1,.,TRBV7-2,CASSSRTGGSPEQYF,TGTGCCAGCAGCTCTAGGACAGGGGGTTCCCCCGAGCAGTACTTC
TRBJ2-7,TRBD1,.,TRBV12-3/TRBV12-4,CASSRDRVGYF,TGTGCCAGCAGTCGGGACAGGGTGGGGTACTTC
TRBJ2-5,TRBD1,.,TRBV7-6,CASSYGQGEETQYF,TGTGCCAGCAGCTACGGCCAGGGGGAAGAGACCCAGTACTTC
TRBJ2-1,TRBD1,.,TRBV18,CASSSQGGYSYNEQFF,TGTGCCAGCTCATCACAGGGGGGATACTCCTACAATGAGCAGTTCTTC
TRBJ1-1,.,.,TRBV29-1,CSVERQFTEAFF,TGCAGCGTTGAAAGGCAGTTCACTGAAGCTTTCTTT
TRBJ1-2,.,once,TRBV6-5,CASSYLAGREDGYTF,TGTGCCAGCAGTTACTTGGCAGGGAGGGAGGATGGCTACACCTTC
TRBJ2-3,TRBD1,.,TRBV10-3,CAIRVDRAGTDTQYF,TGTGCCATCAGGGTCGACAGGGCGGGCACAGATACGCAGTATTTT
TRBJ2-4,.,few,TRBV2,CASSRATESIQYF,TGTGCCAGCAGTCGGGCCACGGAGAGCATTCAGTACTTC
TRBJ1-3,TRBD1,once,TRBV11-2,CASSPTGAGNTIYF,TGTGCCAGCAGCCCTACAGGGGCAGGAAACACCATATATTTT
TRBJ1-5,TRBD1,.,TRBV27,CASGGQGNQPQHF,TGTGCCAGCGGAGGACAGGGCAATCAGCCCCAGCATTTT
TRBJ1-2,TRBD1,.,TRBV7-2,CASSSRRTGVNYGYTF,TGTGCCAGCAGTTCTCGCCGGACAGGGGTAAACTATGGCTACACCTTC
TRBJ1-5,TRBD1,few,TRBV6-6,CASSLTGFNQPQHF,TGTGCCAGCAGTTTGACAGGGTTTAATCAGCCCCAGCATTTT
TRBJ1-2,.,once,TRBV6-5,CASSSYRDKNYGYTF,TGTGCCAGCAGTTCCTACAGGGATAAGAACTATGGCTACACCTTC
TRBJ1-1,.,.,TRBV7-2,CASSLLRMNTEAFF,TGTGCCAGCAGCTTGTTACGAATGAACACTGAAGCTTTCTTT
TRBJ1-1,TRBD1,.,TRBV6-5,CASTRTGGGNTEAFF,TGTGCCAGCACAAGGACAGGGGGCGGGAACACTGAAGCTTTCTTT
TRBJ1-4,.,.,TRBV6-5,CASSQSGVNEKLFF,TGTGCCAGCAGCCAATCGGGGGTGAATGAAAAACTGTTTTTT
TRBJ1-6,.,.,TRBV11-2,CASSFLGSYNSPLHF,TGTGCCAGCAGCTTCCTGGGCTCCTATAATTCACCCCTCCACTTT
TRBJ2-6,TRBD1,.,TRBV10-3,CAISVTGTGFSGANVLTF,TGTGCCATCAGTGTAACCGGGACAGGCTTCTCTGGGGCCAACGTCCTGACTTTC
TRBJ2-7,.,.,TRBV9,CASSPSTGLSYEQYF,TGTGCCAGCAGCCCCAGTACAGGGCTCTCCTACGAGCAGTACTTC
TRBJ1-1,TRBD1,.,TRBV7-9,CASSPRQGAGNTEAFF,TGTGCCAGCAGCCCGCGACAGGGGGCGGGGAACACTGAAGCTTTCTTT
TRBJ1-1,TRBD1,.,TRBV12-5,CASGLKQGRTEAFF,TGTGCTAGTGGTCTGAAACAGGGGAGGACTGAAGCTTTCTTT
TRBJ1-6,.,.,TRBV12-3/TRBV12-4,CASSLGQALHF,TGTGCCAGCAGTTTGGGACAAGCCCTCCACTTT
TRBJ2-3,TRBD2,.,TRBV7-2,CASSSRWGTRKTDTQYF,TGTGCCAGCAGCTCCCGGTGGGGGACTAGAAAGACAGATACGCAGTATTTT
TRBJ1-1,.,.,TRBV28,CASSSFGGGPNTEAFF,TGTGCCAGCAGTTCATTTGGGGGGGGCCCGAACACTGAAGCTTTCTTT
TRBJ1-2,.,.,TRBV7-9,CASSFGVYGYTF,TGTGCCAGCAGCTTCGGGGTCTATGGCTACACCTTC
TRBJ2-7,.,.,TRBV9,CASSVGETTYEQYF,TGTGCCAGCAGCGTTGGTGAGACTACCTACGAGCAGTACTTC
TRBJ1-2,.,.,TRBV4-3,CASSQDSTALYGYTF,TGCGCCAGCAGCCAAGATTCAACGGCGCTCTATGGCTACACCTTC
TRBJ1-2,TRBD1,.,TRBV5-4,CASSFGQADYGYTF,TGTGCCAGCAGCTTTGGACAGGCAGACTATGGCTACACCTTC
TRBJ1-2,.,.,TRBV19,CASSQVSGYTF,TGTGCCAGTAGCCAGGTTTCCGGCTACACCTTC
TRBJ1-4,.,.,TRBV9,CASSPGEKLFF,TGTGCCAGCAGCCCCGGAGAAAAACTGTTTTTT
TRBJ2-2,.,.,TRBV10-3,CAISETGYGELFF,TGTGCCATCAGTGAGACAGGGTACGGGGAGCTGTTTTTT
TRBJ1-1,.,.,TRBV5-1,CASSPGTLNTEAFF,TGCGCCAGCAGCCCTGGGACATTGAACACTGAAGCTTTCTTT
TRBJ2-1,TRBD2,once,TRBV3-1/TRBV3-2,CASSRPYAGVGEQFF,TGTGCCAGCAGCCGTCCCTATGCGGGGGTGGGGGAGCAGTTCTTC
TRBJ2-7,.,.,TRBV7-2,CASSLAPGPEQYF,TGTGCCAGCAGCTTAGCCCCGGGGCCCGAGCAGTACTTC
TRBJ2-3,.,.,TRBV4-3,CASSQRLREPTDTQYF,TGCGCCAGCAGCCAAAGGTTAAGAGAACCCACAGATACGCAGTATTTT
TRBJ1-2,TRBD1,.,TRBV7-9,CASSFDRDNGYTF,TGTGCCAGCAGCTTCGACAGGGATAATGGCTACACCTTC
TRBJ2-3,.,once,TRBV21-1,CASSKDLGRGGDTQYF,TGTGCCAGCAGCAAAGATCTAGGTAGGGGTGGAGATACGCAGTATTTT
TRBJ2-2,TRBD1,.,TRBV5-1,CASELGQGAGTGELFF,TGCGCCAGCGAGCTAGGACAGGGGGCTGGGACCGGGGAGCTGTTTTTT
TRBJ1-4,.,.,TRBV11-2,CASSLQLTNEKLFF,TGTGCCAGCAGCTTACAGCTTACTAATGAAAAACTGTTTTTT
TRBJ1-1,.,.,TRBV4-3,CASSQDLRNTEAFF,TGCGCCAGCAGCCAAGATCTCCGGAACACTGAAGCTTTCTTT
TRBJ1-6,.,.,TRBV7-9,CASSLWRSPDNSPLHF,TGTGCCAGCAGCTTATGGCGCAGCCCGGATAATTCACCCCTCCACTTT
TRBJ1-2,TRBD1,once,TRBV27,CASSPTPGQLYGYTF,TGTGCCAGCAGCCCCACACCGGGACAGCTCTATGGCTACACCTTC
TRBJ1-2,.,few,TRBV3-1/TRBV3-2,CASSHPGTENYGYTF,TGTGCCAGCAGCCATCCCGGGACCGAAAACTATGGCTACACCTTC
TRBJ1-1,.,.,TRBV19,CASTQGMNTEAFF,TGTGCCAGTACCCAGGGGATGAACACTGAAGCTTTCTTT
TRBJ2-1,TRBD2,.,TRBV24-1,CATSDRTSGGNEQFF,TGTGCCACCAGTGACCGGACTAGCGGGGGCAATGAGCAGTTCTTC
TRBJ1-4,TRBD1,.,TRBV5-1,CASSFEGTGGLFF,TGCGCCAGCAGCTTCGAGGGAACAGGGGGCTTGTTTTTT
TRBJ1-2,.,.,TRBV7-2,CASSPQGGGDYGYTF,TGTGCCAGCAGCCCACAGGGAGGAGGAGACTATGGCTACACCTTC
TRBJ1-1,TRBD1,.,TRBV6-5,CASSRQGNTEAFF,TGTGCCAGCAGTCGACAGGGTAACACTGAAGCTTTCTTT
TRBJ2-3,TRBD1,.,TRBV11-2,CASSLRQGRLTDTQYF,TGTGCCAGCAGTCTCCGACAGGGGAGGTTGACAGATACGCAGTATTTT
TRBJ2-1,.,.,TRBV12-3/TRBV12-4,CASSLGVQGQFF,TGTGCCAGCAGTTTAGGGGTACAGGGGCAGTTCTTC
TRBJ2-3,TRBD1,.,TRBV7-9,CASSLRTGDTDTQYF,TGTGCCAGCAGCCTAAGGACAGGGGACACAGATACGCAGTATTTT